The text below deals with one T cell receptor beta chain. What it binds is unknown. The sample originates from a study of cytomegalovirus exposure and HLA in healthy donors. CDR1 is SGHNT and CDR2 is YYREEE in the germline V gene (reference sequence). V was pared by 3 bases and J by 6 bases, with 11 bases of the junction left unmatched. This CDR3 has 17 amino acids. Findings of the study overall: Judged likely to be a sequencing artifact was a cluster of highly shared sequence variants. The authors reported that TCR beta sequences could predict HLA-A and HLA-B alleles. These predictions were accurate for most subjects in the first cohort.

PCR primers comprised 60 Vbeta and 13 Jbeta primers. This table comes from immunoSEQ multiplex PCR, and its TCRdb copy is limited to in-frame clones, with some not included. The table has approximately 100,000 clones, roughly three quarters seen once. The TCR was taken from a woman aged 18-30 years in good health and CMV-seropositive. Sequenced material: PBMCs. The chain combines TRBV5-4 with TRBJ2-2; 10 bases line up with TRBD2. DNA for the CDR3: TGTGCCAGCAGCTCACAAGCGGGGGGGCCTAGGGCCGGGGAGCTGTTTTTT. Translation gives CASSSQAGGPRAGELFF.